The 29 T cell receptor beta chains listed next were all sequenced from one sample in a study of beta chain features in type 1 diabetes. Study conclusions and caveats: Significant though moderate, a shortening of TCRB CDR3s appeared in all four CD4+ subsets of Type 1 diabetes patients.

The sequenced template was cDNA made from the entire isolated RNA. The table came from immunoSEQ multiplex PCR; TCRdb's copy has only in-frame clones and leaves some out. The table has a few hundred thousand clones, over 12% seen once. These receptors' antigens are unknown. The sequenced sample was naive CD4+ T cells from blood. The receptor source for this set is a man aged 18 to 35 with type 1 diabetes.

This clone was counted only a few times. The CDR3 loop is CASSFRGQGANNEQFF. CDR3 nucleotides: TGTGCCAGCAGCTTCAGGGGACAGGGGGCCAACAATGAGCAGTTCTTC. This chain links TRBV11-2 with TRBJ2-1; the match to TRBD1 covers 12 bases. This CDR3 comprises 16 residues. J lost 5 bases, V lost 3 bases, and 5 bases had no gene match. Germline CDR1 and CDR2: SGHAT and FQNNGV.

This clone showed up just a few times. The chain combines TRBV9 with TRBJ2-7; D is possibly TRBD1 (5 bases). Per germline, CDR1 SGDLS and CDR2 YYNGEE. The CDR3 spans 14 residues. The V gene lost 3 bases and the J gene lost 4 bases, with 14 bases spanning the gap. The CDR3 DNA is TGTGCCAGCAGCGCGATGACAGAGTCGTACGAGCAGTACTTC. Translating it yields CASSAMTESYEQYF.

The rearrangement joins TRBV5-1 to TRBJ2-1, with 10 bases lining up with TRBD1. CDR1 is SGHRS, CDR2 YFSETQ, per germline. With V trimmed by 4 bases and J by 8 bases, 9 bases remained unmatched. The CDR3 is made up of 15 amino acids. This CDR3 reads CASSPGQGRVYEQFF. CDR3 nucleotide sequence: TGCGCCAGCAGCCCGGGACAGGGGAGGGTATATGAGCAGTTCTTC. The whole variable domain, filled in from reference TRBV5-1 and TRBJ2-1, reads KAGVTQTPRYLIKTRGQQVTLSCSPISGHRSVSWYQQTPGQGLQFLFEYFSETQRNKGNFPGRFSGRQFSNSRSEMNVSTLELGDSALYLCASSPGQGRVYEQFFGPGTRLTVL.

This clone has a handful of counts. This rearrangement joins TRBV10-1 to TRBJ2-3, with TRBD2 matching over 8 bases. Trimming took 5 bases from V and 2 from J; bases not matched to a gene: 3. Looked up from germline, CDR1 is WNHNN and CDR2 is SYGVQD (reference sequence). The CDR3 is 14 amino acids. The CDR3 here is CASSLAGSTDTQYF. CDR3 sequence (DNA): TGCGCCAGCAGTTTAGCGGGGTCCACAGATACGCAGTATTTT.

The chain is built from TRBV5-6 and TRBJ2-5; TRBD1 agrees at 7 bases. The CDR3 totals 15 residues. From germline, CDR1 is SGHDT and CDR2 YYEEEE. V lost 1 base and J lost 2; bases outside the gene matches: 5. CDR3 nucleotides: TGTGCCAGCAGCTTGCGGACAGGAGGACAAGAGACCCAGTACTTC. Protein sequence: CASSLRTGGQETQYF.

The chain combines TRBV7-7 with TRBJ1-1, with D possibly matching TRBD1 (5 bases). CDR1 is SSHAT and CDR2 is FNYEAQ in the germline V gene (reference sequence). The CDR3 has 14 amino acids. Deletions cut 5 bases from V and 2 bases from J, with 12 bases between. The CDR3 is CASSPTALNTEAFF. The CDR3 nucleotides read TGTGCCAGCAGCCCGACAGCCTTAAACACTGAAGCTTTCTTT.

The chain is built from TRBV23-1 and TRBJ2-1; D not certain. TRBV23-1 qualifies as an ORF whose function is uncertain. This CDR3 is 17 amino acids long. V lost 4 bases and J lost 4, with 20 bases in between. The DNA for the CDR3 is TGCGCCAGCAGTCTGCGCGGAAGCCCCCTGAGGTACAATGAGCAGTTCTTC. Translated, it gives CASSLRGSPLRYNEQFF.

The chain employs TRBV30 and TRBJ1-2; the D gene is possibly TRBD1 (6 bases). CDR1 is GTSNPN, CDR2 SVGIG, per germline (reference sequence). Trimming took off 8 bases at V and 1 base at J, with 14 bases between the two ends. CDR3 size: 13 residues. This CDR3 is CAGTTGLNYGYTF. The CDR3 coding sequence is TGTGCCGGAACGACAGGACTTAACTATGGCTACACCTTC.

The CDR3 sequence is CASSREPKTGGSGYTF. CDR3 nucleotides: TGTGCCAGCAGCCGAGAACCCAAGACAGGGGGCTCTGGCTACACCTTC. The V call is TRBV28, the J call TRBJ1-2; 10 bases match TRBD1. Germline V gene sequence: CDR1 MDHEN, CDR2 SYDVKM. This CDR3 spans 16 amino acids. With 6 bases clipped from V and 7 bases from J, the junction kept 14 bases outside the gene matches.

The table lists this clone with a few counts. J is TRBJ2-3 and V is TRBV18, with a possible D match to TRBD2 (5 bases). Germline CDR1 is KGHSH and CDR2 is LQKENI. The CDR3 consists of 16 residues. Deletions cut 2 bases from V and 3 bases from J, with 15 bases between. CDR3 DNA: TGTGCCAGCTCACCAACGGTCACTAGAACTACAGATACGCAGTATTTT. It yields the protein CASSPTVTRTTDTQYF.

This clone was recorded a few times. Written as DNA, the CDR3 is TGCGCCAGCAGCACCCAGGGGGCTGAAGATACGCAGTATTTT. Its translation: CASSTQGAEDTQYF. This chain links TRBV5-1 with TRBJ2-3; TRBD1 matches at 8 bases. In germline, CDR1 is SGHRS, CDR2 YFSETQ. V was clipped by 4 bases and J by 5 bases; unmatched bases: 6. The CDR3 extends over 14 amino acids.

The rearrangement joins TRBV5-1 to TRBJ2-4, with TRBD2 as a possible D gene (5 bases). Deletions cut 3 bases from V and 0 bases from J, with 13 bases between. This CDR3 has 16 residues. Per the germline V gene, CDR1 is SGHRS and CDR2 is YFSETQ. DNA for the CDR3: TGCGCCAGCAGCTCCGGACTGAGACTAGCCAAAAACATTCAGTACTTC. It is translated as CASSSGLRLAKNIQYF. Complete variable domain (other parts from reference TRBV5-1 and TRBJ2-4): KAGVTQTPRYLIKTRGQQVTLSCSPISGHRSVSWYQQTPGQGLQFLFEYFSETQRNKGNFPGRFSGRQFSNSRSEMNVSTLELGDSALYLCASSSGLRLAKNIQYFGAGTRLSVL.

This clone showed up just a few times. This chain links TRBV9 with TRBJ2-1; 7 bases fit TRBD2. The germline V gene has CDR1 SGDLS and CDR2 YYNGEE. The CDR3 runs 15 residues. The V gene end was trimmed by 3 bases and the J gene end by 4 bases; junction bases not matched to a gene: 7. CDR3 sequence (DNA): TGTGCCAGCAGCGGGGAGGGCGGGATGTACAATGAGCAGTTCTTC. The encoded protein is CASSGEGGMYNEQFF.

This chain joins TRBV19 and TRBJ2-7; D not resolved. The germline V gene encodes CDR1 LNHDA and CDR2 SQIVND (reference sequence). The CDR3 spans 11 residues. The V gene lost 8 bases and the J gene lost 4 bases, with 9 bases spanning the gap. This CDR3 reads CASGLGYEQYF. The CDR3 DNA follows: TGTGCCAGTGGTCTCGGGTACGAGCAGTACTTC.

Remarks on this clone: The same CDR3 arises from other DNA sequences in this sample as well. This chain connects TRBV5-1 to TRBJ2-2; D unresolved. Germline-derived CDR1 and CDR2 are SGHRS and YFSETQ. This CDR3 comprises 13 residues. With 0 bases removed from V and 5 bases from J, the gap between germline ends came to 5 bases. CDR3 DNA sequence: TGCGCCAGCAGCTTGGATCGGACCGGGGAGCTGTTTTTT. Protein sequence: CASSLDRTGELFF.

The gene calls are TRBV30 and TRBJ1-6; D ambiguous. This CDR3 is 14 amino acids long. Trimming took 3 bases from V and 4 from J, leaving 10 bases between them. Germline V gives CDR1 GTSNPN, CDR2 SVGIG (reference sequence). Written as DNA, the CDR3 is TGTGCCTGGAGCGCCCGGGGATATAATTCACCCCTCCACTTT. Translation gives CAWSARGYNSPLHF.

The chain carries TRBV7-9 and TRBJ1-1; no clear D gene. The germline CDR1 and CDR2 sequences are SEHNR and FQNEAQ (reference sequence). The ends were cut back, 4 bases at V and 0 bases at J, with 6 bases in the middle. The CDR3 has 13 residues. The CDR3 region is CASSSQVNTEAFF. The CDR3 region has the DNA TGTGCCAGCAGCTCCCAGGTGAACACTGAAGCTTTCTTT.

The chain couples TRBV28 to TRBJ2-7, with 12 bases identical to TRBD1. The germline V gene encodes CDR1 MDHEN and CDR2 SYDVKM. The trim removed 5 bases at V and 5 bases at J, leaving 7 bases unmatched. The CDR3 is 15 residues long. The CDR3 protein is CASSTHGTGGNEQYF. In nucleotides, the CDR3 is TGTGCCAGCAGTACCCACGGGACAGGGGGCAACGAGCAGTACTTC.

This clone was recorded a few times. The sample contains more than one DNA sequence encoding this CDR3. This rearrangement joins TRBV5-1 to TRBJ2-5; the match to TRBD1 covers 7 bases. This CDR3 contains 13 residues. CDR1 is SGHRS, CDR2 YFSETQ, per germline. The ends lost 1 base at V and 3 bases at J; junction bases unmatched: 0. CDR3 in amino acids: CASSLQGEETQYF. The CDR3 nucleotides read TGCGCCAGCAGCTTGCAGGGGGAAGAGACCCAGTACTTC.

This clone was seen a handful of times. V gene TRBV4-1 combines with J gene TRBJ2-7; D is possibly TRBD1 (6 bases). There are 19 residues in the CDR3. The ends were cut back, 0 bases at V and 1 base at J, with 22 bases in the middle. Germline V lookup: CDR1 MGHRA, CDR2 YSYEKL. In DNA, the CDR3 is TGCGCCAGCAGCCAAGATGTTAGGGGGTCGGGGACGGATTCCTACGAGCAGTACTTC. Translating gives CASSQDVRGSGTDSYEQYF.

This rearrangement joins TRBV9 to TRBJ1-3; the D is unclear. The CDR3 extends over 16 amino acids. Trimming cost V 0 bases and J 0 bases, with 10 bases left between them. Germline CDR1 SGDLS, CDR2 YYNGEE. The CDR3 is CASSVELGYSGNTIYF. Here the CDR3 DNA reads TGTGCCAGCAGCGTAGAGCTGGGCTACTCTGGAAACACCATATATTTT.

The chain couples TRBV27 to TRBJ1-1; 7 nucleotides agree with TRBD1. Unmatched junction bases numbered 5, after V lost 6 bases and J lost 4 bases. Germline loops: CDR1 MNHEY, CDR2 SMNVEV (reference sequence). The CDR3 runs to 13 residues. The CDR3 DNA reads TGTGCCAGCAGCCCACAGGGGACCACTGAAGCTTTCTTT. Its translation is CASSPQGTTEAFF.

This chain joins TRBV9 and TRBJ2-7; D is undetermined. Germline lookup yields CDR1 SGDLS and CDR2 YYNGEE. V was pared by 0 bases and J by 3 bases, with 13 bases between. The CDR3 covers 15 residues. CDR3 bases: TGTGCCAGCAGCGTAGGTTTCCTCCCCTACTACGAGCAGTACTTC. It yields the protein CASSVGFLPYYEQYF.

This clone was seen more than once but under ten times. The rearrangement joins TRBV19 to TRBJ2-7; no definite D call. CDR1 is LNHDA, CDR2 SQIVND, per germline (reference sequence). V was clipped by 1 base and J by 4 bases, with 8 bases between them. The CDR3 consists of 13 residues. CDR3 nucleotides: TGTGCCAGTAGTATAGTTCCGTCGTACGAGCAGTACTTC. It specifies CASSIVPSYEQYF.

There are a few counts of this clone. The rearrangement joins TRBV4-1 to TRBJ1-2; no clear D. Deletions cut 1 base from V and 8 bases from J, with 26 bases between. The CDR3 spans 18 residues. The germline V gene encodes CDR1 MGHRA and CDR2 YSYEKL. The CDR3 is CASSQAQTLATITGGYTF. Here the CDR3 DNA reads TGCGCCAGCAGCCAAGCACAGACCCTTGCGACTATTACGGGAGGCTACACCTTC.

This clone showed up just once. The CDR3 is CAISERQGSYEQYF. Written as DNA, the CDR3 is TGTGCCATCAGTGAGAGACAGGGCTCCTACGAGCAGTACTTC. The chain has TRBV10-3 and TRBJ2-7; 7 positions match TRBD1. The CDR3 has 14 residues. J lost 0 bases, V lost 2 bases, and 1 base had no gene match. The germline V gene has CDR1 ENHRY and CDR2 SYGVKD.

This clone occurred a few times. CDR3 in amino acids: CASSKDNSSAGELFF. The CDR3 DNA sequence: TGTGCCAGCAGCAAAGATAACAGTTCGGCCGGGGAGCTGTTTTTT. V gene TRBV21-1 combines with J gene TRBJ2-2; TRBD1 was called by the table and not checked on the DNA. TRBV21-1 is a pseudogene segment. This CDR3 is 15 amino acids long.

The J gene is TRBJ2-3, the V gene TRBV18, with TRBD1 as a possible D gene (6 bases). This CDR3 comprises 14 residues. V was shortened by 3 bases and J by 5 bases, with 12 bases between the two germline ends. Germline V gives CDR1 KGHSH, CDR2 LQKENI. The CDR3 DNA reads TGTGCCAGCTCACCGGGACACCAGGAAGATACGCAGTATTTT. It encodes CASSPGHQEDTQYF.

This clone was seen a handful of times. This chain uses TRBV23-1 with TRBJ1-2, with D uncertain. TRBV23-1 is given ORF status, its function remaining uncertain. This CDR3 spans 13 amino acids. V lost 0 bases, J lost 2 bases, and 4 bases lay in between. CDR3: CASSQSPNYGYTF. CDR3 sequence (DNA): TGCGCCAGCAGTCAATCCCCAAACTATGGCTACACCTTC.